The 9 T cell receptor beta chains reported below all come from one sample, sequenced in a study of T-cell reconstitution after alpha-beta-depleted transplantation in children. The TCRbeta library was prepared with unique molecular identifiers. MiXCR was run by TCRdb on the PCR reads, yielding one entry per CDR3 protein. The sample has around 450,000 distinct CDR3 sequences, around 46% seen once. This material consisted of PBMCs, taken before TCRalphabeta/CD19-depleted stem cell transplant. Receptor source: a girl aged 2 to 9 with aplastic anemia, due to receive a stem cell transplant.

This clonotype was seen ten or more times. V and J are TRBV7-6 and TRBJ2-7; 10 bases are a match to TRBD2. This CDR3 has 15 residues. J gave up 6 bases and V 0 bases, and 5 bases lay outside the gene matches. Germline CDR1 reads SGHVS; CDR2 reads FNYEAQ. This CDR3 reads CASSLAGAGGLEQYF. The CDR3 nucleotides read TGTGCCAGCAGCTTAGCGGGAGCGGGAGGGCTCGAGCAGTACTTC.

The sample holds many counts of this clonotype. This chain links TRBV3-1 with TRBJ2-1, with TRBD2 identical over 9 bases. Germline CDR1 and CDR2: LGHDT and YNNKEL (reference sequence). This CDR3 contains 15 residues. V trimming: 0 bases; J trimming: 6 bases; junction bases outside the gene matches: 3. The CDR3: CASSQDLAGVNEQFF. As DNA, the CDR3 is TGTGCCAGCAGCCAAGACTTAGCGGGAGTCAATGAGCAGTTCTTC.

The rearrangement joins TRBV5-4 to TRBJ2-7, with 11 bases matching TRBD2. Germline V gene sequence: CDR1 SGHNT, CDR2 YYREEE (reference sequence). This CDR3 has 13 amino acids. The ends lost 3 bases at V and 5 bases at J; junction bases unmatched: 1. The CDR3 DNA is TGTGCCAGCAGCTCGGGACTAGCGGACGAGCAGTACTTC. Translating gives CASSSGLADEQYF.

The V and J genes are TRBV29-1 and TRBJ2-7; TRBD2 matches 7 bases. CDR1 SQVTM and CDR2 ANQGSEA come from the germline V gene. The CDR3 extends over 13 amino acids. V shed 2 bases and J 0 bases; nucleotides not matched to a gene: 1. The CDR3 loop reads CSVETSASYEQYF. In DNA, the CDR3 is TGCAGCGTTGAAACTAGCGCCTCCTACGAGCAGTACTTC.

Here the CDR3 DNA reads TGCAGTGACACGTTTGTGAATACGCAGTATTTT. It translates to CSDTFVNTQYF. The V call is TRBV20-1, the J call TRBJ2-3; D remains unclear. V gave up 7 bases and J gave up 7 bases, with 12 bases separating them. The CDR3 has 11 residues. Looked up from germline, CDR1 is DFQATT and CDR2 is SNEGSKA (reference sequence).

This clonotype was observed many times. The chain is built from TRBV5-1 and TRBJ2-7; 8 bases line up with TRBD1. Germline-derived CDR1 and CDR2 are SGHRS and YFSETQ. This CDR3 has 15 residues. The V gene end was trimmed by 3 bases and the J gene end by 5 bases; junction bases not matched to a gene: 10. CDR3 loop: CASSSTPGQGHEQYF. The CDR3, as DNA: TGCGCCAGCAGCTCTACCCCCGGACAGGGCCACGAGCAGTACTTC.

The gene calls are TRBV20-1 and TRBJ2-3; TRBD1 agrees at 9 bases. The CDR3 is 16 residues long. Germline V gene lookup returns CDR1 DFQATT and CDR2 SNEGSKA (reference sequence). Trimming took 3 bases from V and 4 from J; bases not matched to a gene: 11. The chain's CDR3 is CSARGWDRDDPDTQYF. The DNA of the CDR3 is TGCAGTGCTAGGGGTTGGGACAGGGACGACCCAGATACGCAGTATTTT.

This clonotype was seen a handful of times. The chain combines TRBV20-1 with TRBJ2-1, with D possibly TRBD1 on 6 matching bases. The germline V gene encodes CDR1 DFQATT and CDR2 SNEGSKA (reference sequence). V was cut by 6 bases and J by 0 bases, with 15 bases left in between. This CDR3 is 15 amino acids long. The CDR3 nucleotides read TGCAGTGCAATCGATAGCAGGGGCTCCTACAATGAGCAGTTCTTC. As protein: CSAIDSRGSYNEQFF.

The chain carries TRBV12-3 or TRBV12-4 and TRBJ2-1; TRBD2 aligns across 8 bases. V lost 3 bases and J lost 5; bases outside the gene matches: 18. The length of the CDR3 is 19 residues. CDR3 nucleotides: TGTGCCAGCAGTTTTGCCCGATTCCCAGCGGGAGAGGACGACAATGAGCAGTTCTTC. This codes for CASSFARFPAGEDDNEQFF.